The present T cell receptor beta chain was sequenced within a study of T cell responses to AZD1222 COVID-19 vaccine. Data came from immunoSEQ multiplex PCR; TCRdb stores just in-frame clones and leaves some out. The data hold 120,000 or so clones, with about nine tenths observed a single time. Germline CDR1 SGHRS, CDR2 YFSETQ. The V gene lost 0 bases and the J gene lost 6 bases, with 7 bases spanning the gap. CDR3 length: 12 amino acids. The genes are TRBV5-1 and TRBJ2-7; D possibly corresponds to TRBD2 (6 bases). The receptor was isolated from an adult in good health. This sample comprised peripheral blood, obtained on day 0 of MenACWY control vaccination. CDR3 residues: CASSLVGGEQYF. In DNA form, the CDR3 reads TGCGCCAGCAGCTTGGTGGGGGGCGAGCAGTACTTC.